A selection of T cell receptor beta chains follows, all from one sample in a study of beta chain features in type 1 diabetes. This table comes from immunoSEQ multiplex PCR, and its TCRdb copy is limited to in-frame clones, with some not included. This sample has around 650,000 clones, with under 15% found just once. Sequencing was performed on naive CD4+ T cells from blood. The receptors were sampled from a man aged 25-45 years with type 1 diabetes. Both conserved end residues are part of each CDR3. The D gene is left open where the match is weak. Some rows have no size entry. The others give once, few or many, or a class for an expanded clone.

j_call: TRBJ1-2
v_call: TRBV19
d_call: -
clone_size: few
cdr3_aa: CASAVGGGNYGYTF
cdr3_nt: TGTGCCAGTGCTGTAGGAGGTGGGAACTATGGCTACACCTTC

j_call: TRBJ2-7
v_call: TRBV7-2
d_call: TRBD1
clone_size: few
cdr3_aa: CASRTGAEYEQYF
cdr3_nt: TGTGCCAGTCGGACAGGGGCAGAATACGAGCAGTACTTC

j_call: TRBJ1-1
v_call: TRBV11-1
d_call: -
clone_size: -
cdr3_aa: CASSLVYFPGAKTEAFF
cdr3_nt: TGTGCCAGCAGCTTAGTTTATTTCCCGGGGGCGAAAACTGAAGCTTTCTTT

j_call: TRBJ2-5
v_call: TRBV7-9
d_call: TRBD2
clone_size: -
cdr3_aa: CASSSPRGLAGGPQETQYF
cdr3_nt: TGTGCCAGCAGCTCTCCCCGAGGACTAGCGGGGGGCCCGCAAGAGACCCAGTACTTC

j_call: TRBJ1-4
v_call: TRBV6-6
d_call: -
clone_size: -
cdr3_aa: CASRGEVGKLFF
cdr3_nt: TGTGCCAGCAGGGGGGAGGTTGGAAAACTGTTTTTT

j_call: TRBJ1-2
v_call: TRBV14
d_call: -
clone_size: few
cdr3_aa: CASSRPGRHYGYTF
cdr3_nt: TGTGCCAGCAGCCGGCCGGGACGGCACTATGGCTACACCTTC

j_call: TRBJ1-5
v_call: TRBV6-6
d_call: -
clone_size: few
cdr3_aa: CASDDTGYQPQHF
cdr3_nt: TGTGCCAGCGATGATACAGGGTATCAGCCCCAGCATTTT

j_call: TRBJ2-3
v_call: TRBV7-2
d_call: -
clone_size: -
cdr3_aa: CASSLAGSTDTQYF
cdr3_nt: TGTGCCAGCAGCTTAGCCGGCAGCACAGATACGCAGTATTTT

j_call: TRBJ2-5
v_call: TRBV6-5
d_call: -
clone_size: once
cdr3_aa: CASSYSFGVGETQYF
cdr3_nt: TGTGCCAGCAGTTACTCATTCGGGGTTGGGGAGACCCAGTACTTC

j_call: TRBJ2-1
v_call: TRBV2
d_call: TRBD1
clone_size: few
cdr3_aa: CASSEAEDRGQSYNEQFF
cdr3_nt: TGTGCCAGCAGTGAAGCCGAGGACAGGGGGCAATCCTACAATGAGCAGTTCTTC

j_call: TRBJ1-2
v_call: TRBV6-6
d_call: -
clone_size: -
cdr3_aa: CASQGFYGYTF
cdr3_nt: TGTGCCAGCCAGGGCTTCTATGGCTACACCTTC